The 9 T cell receptor beta chains listed next were all sequenced from one sample in a study of TIL therapy for anti-PD-1-resistant metastatic lung cancer. Sequencing used immunoSEQ v3. Clones were read by immunoSEQ multiplex PCR, and TCRdb kept only the in-frame ones, dropping some. The table has 50,000 or so clones, roughly 85% seen once. Time point defined: pre-treatment sample, taken before nivolumab and TIL therapy. The sample here was blood, taken at baseline. Source of these receptors: a woman between 30 and 85 years old with non-small cell lung cancer.

CDR3 sequence reads: CASSLTSTQETQYF. As DNA, the CDR3 is TGTGCCAGCAGCTTAACATCAACCCAAGAGACCCAGTACTTC. The gene calls are TRBV11-2 and TRBJ2-5; D not resolved. This CDR3 contains 14 residues. Trimming took 2 bases from V and 1 from J, leaving 8 bases between them. The germline CDR1 and CDR2 sequences are SGHAT and FQNNGV.

The chain has TRBV7-3 and TRBJ1-2; D remains ambiguous. The germline V gene encodes CDR1 SGHTA and CDR2 FQGTGA. Deletions cut 1 base from V and 2 bases from J, with 11 bases between. This CDR3 is built from 15 residues. In DNA form, the CDR3 reads TGTGCCAGCAGCTTAAGTGGAGGATCGAACTATGGCTACACCTTC. Encoded protein: CASSLSGGSNYGYTF.

This clone was picked up a small number of times. This chain connects TRBV5-4 to TRBJ2-7; 9 positions match TRBD1. Germline-derived CDR1 and CDR2 are SGHNT and YYREEE (reference sequence). Trimming at V came to 4 bases and at J to 7 bases, leaving 9 bases not matched to a gene. The CDR3 is 14 residues long. The DNA of the CDR3 is TGTGCCAGCAGCGACTGGACAGGGGTGCGGGAGCAGTACTTC. Protein sequence: CASSDWTGVREQYF.

The rearrangement links TRBV6-1 to TRBJ1-4; TRBD1 aligns across 7 bases. Trimming cost V 7 bases and J 8 bases; bases outside gene matches: 10. Germline CDR1 and CDR2: MNHNS and SASEGT. The CDR3 is 14 amino acids. The CDR3 loop reads CASNRQGRGEKLFF. CDR3 coding DNA: TGTGCCAGCAACCGACAGGGAAGGGGGGAAAAACTGTTTTTT.

This clone was counted between two and nine times. V and J are TRBV9 and TRBJ1-2, with unresolved D. Germline-derived CDR1 and CDR2 are SGDLS and YYNGEE. The CDR3 is 13 residues long. V dropped 4 bases and J dropped 3 bases, with 10 bases sitting between them. In DNA form, the CDR3 reads TGTGCCAGCAGCCCTGATCCGGACTATGGCTACACCTTC. Residues: CASSPDPDYGYTF.

This clone has more than one count but fewer than ten. V is TRBV2 and J is TRBJ1-1; D gene ambiguous. CDR1 and CDR2 from the germline V gene are SNHLY and FYNNEI. The CDR3 is made up of 11 amino acids. V lost 3 bases, J lost 5 bases, and 4 bases lay in between. The CDR3 loop is CASSEGTEAFF. The CDR3 DNA reads as TGTGCCAGCAGTGAGGGAACTGAAGCTTTCTTT.

This clone was observed a single time. V is TRBV13 and J is TRBJ2-3; a weak D match, TRBD2 (6 bases). Germline V gene lookup returns CDR1 PRHDT and CDR2 FYEKMQ (reference sequence). The V end lost 1 base, the J end lost 5 bases, and 13 bases lay between the germline ends. The CDR3 contains 15 residues. This CDR3 is CASSLAGVLGDTQYF. The CDR3, as DNA: TGTGCCAGCAGCTTAGCGGGAGTATTAGGAGATACGCAGTATTTT.

This clone was seen a few times. This sequence joins TRBV18 and TRBJ1-3; D remains ambiguous. Germline-derived CDR1 and CDR2 are KGHSH and LQKENI. CDR3 length: 15 residues. The germline V and J ends were trimmed by 0 bases and 2 bases, with 8 bases remaining between them. DNA of the CDR3: TGTGCCAGCTCACCACCGAGGACCCCTGGAAACACCATATATTTT. Its protein product is CASSPPRTPGNTIYF.

The sample holds one count of this clone. This chain connects TRBV10-3 to TRBJ1-5; weak D call: TRBD1 (6 bases). The CDR3 runs to 16 residues. Germline V lookup: CDR1 ENHRY, CDR2 SYGVKD. V was pared by 5 bases and J by 1 base, with 15 bases between. For the CDR3, the DNA is TGTGCCATCAGTCTCGGGGGCGCTCGGAGCAATCAGCCCCAGCATTTT. Translating gives CAISLGGARSNQPQHF.